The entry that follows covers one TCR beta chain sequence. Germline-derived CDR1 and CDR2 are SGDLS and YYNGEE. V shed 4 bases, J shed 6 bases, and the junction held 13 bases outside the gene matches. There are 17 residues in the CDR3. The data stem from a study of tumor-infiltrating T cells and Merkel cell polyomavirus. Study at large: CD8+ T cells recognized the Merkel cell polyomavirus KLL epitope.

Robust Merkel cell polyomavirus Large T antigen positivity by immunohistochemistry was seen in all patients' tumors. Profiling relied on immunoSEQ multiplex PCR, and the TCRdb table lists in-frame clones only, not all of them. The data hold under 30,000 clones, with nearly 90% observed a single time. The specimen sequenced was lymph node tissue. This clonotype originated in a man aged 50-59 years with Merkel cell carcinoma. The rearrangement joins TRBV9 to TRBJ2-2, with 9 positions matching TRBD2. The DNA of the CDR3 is TGTGCCAGCAGCCCCCGGATAGCGGGGGAGATACCCGGGGAGCTGTTTTTT. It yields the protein CASSPRIAGEIPGELFF.